The rows below give T cell receptor beta chains drawn from one sample of a study of T-cell memory formation after mild COVID-19. TCRdb redid the calling of the 5' RACE reads with MiXCR, one entry per CDR3 protein. The data hold hundreds of thousands of distinct CDR3 sequences, with around 24% observed a single time. Sequencing was done on a sample of PBMCs or a T cell subset sorted from them (not recorded which). The source is an adult woman who had mild COVID-19 (a few samples of this study predate the infection). Cell type and time point are not known. CDR3s include the opening cysteine and the closing phenylalanine or tryptophan. Fields, in order: clone size, D gene, V gene, J gene, CDR3 DNA, CDR3 protein. D genes are given only for firm matches. Not every row has a clone size; where given, it reads once, few, many or a size class.

>NA|TRBD2|TRBV20-1|TRBJ2-3
TGCAGTGCTAGATCTCTAACCCCGCGGGGGGGCAGCACAGATACGCAGTATTTT
CSARSLTPRGGSTDTQYF
>many|NA|TRBV5-1|TRBJ2-3
TGCGCCAGCAGCTTGTCGGGCCGTCCCAGCACAGATACGCAGTATTTT
CASSLSGRPSTDTQYF
>NA|TRBD1|TRBV5-1|TRBJ2-2
TGCGCCAGCAGCGTGAGGAGGGACAGGGGAAACACCGGGGAGCTGTTTTTT
CASSVRRDRGNTGELFF
>few|NA|TRBV6-1|TRBJ2-1
TGTGCCAGCAGGTGGGACTCTCACAATGAGCAGTTCTTC
CASRWDSHNEQFF
>NA|NA|TRBV20-1|TRBJ2-7
TGCAGTGCTAGAGATCTAGCCTCCTCCTACGAGCAGTACTTC
CSARDLASSYEQYF
>few|TRBD2|TRBV20-1|TRBJ2-3
TGCAGTGCTAGGGTTAGCGGGAGTGTCACAGATACGCAGTATTTT
CSARVSGSVTDTQYF
>NA|TRBD1|TRBV6-2/TRBV6-3|TRBJ2-7
TGTGCCAGCAGTACCCCGGACAGGGGGCTTACCTACGAGCAGTACTTC
CASSTPDRGLTYEQYF
>few|NA|TRBV20-1|TRBJ2-1
TGCAGTGCTAGACCGATCGAGGAGCAGTTCTTC
CSARPIEEQFF
>NA|NA|TRBV5-1|TRBJ2-1
TGCGCCAGCAGCTTTGGTTTGGGGGCCACAAGCTCCTACAATGAGCAGTTCTTC
CASSFGLGATSSYNEQFF
>few|TRBD1|TRBV6-4|TRBJ1-5
TGTGCCAGCAGCCGGGACAGGGACCAGCCCCAGCATTTT
CASSRDRDQPQHF
>many|NA|TRBV12-3/TRBV12-4|TRBJ2-2
TGTGCCAGCAGTTTAATCGCGAACACCGGGGAGCTGTTTTTT
CASSLIANTGELFF
>many|TRBD2|TRBV6-1|TRBJ2-5
TGTGCCAGCAGTGAGCGGGAGGAAGAGACCCAGTACTTC
CASSEREEETQYF
>few|NA|TRBV29-1|TRBJ2-7
TGCAGCGTCGTGGGGGTGGCGGGGCAGTACTTC
CSVVGVAGQYF
>few|NA|TRBV7-9|TRBJ2-7
TGTGCCAGCAGCTTAGTAGGACAAGCGAACTACGAGCAGTACTTC
CASSLVGQANYEQYF
>NA|TRBD1|TRBV29-1|TRBJ1-2
TGCAGCGCGAGGGGACAGGGGGCGTCTGGCTACACCTTC
CSARGQGASGYTF
>few|NA|TRBV12-3/TRBV12-4|TRBJ2-7
TGTGCCAGCAGTGGGCGGGACATCGGCCCCTACGAGCAGTACTTC
CASSGRDIGPYEQYF
>NA|NA|TRBV7-2|TRBJ2-2
TGTGCCAGCAGCGGGGGGCGTAACGGGGAGCTGTTTTTT
CASSGGRNGELFF
>NA|NA|TRBV12-3/TRBV12-4|TRBJ2-1
TGTGCCAGCAGTTCACACCGGGACCTCTACAAGAATGAGCAGTTCTTC
CASSSHRDLYKNEQFF
>NA|NA|TRBV5-1|TRBJ1-2
TGCGCCAGCAGCTACGGAGGGGGAGCGGCCGATGGCTACACCTTC
CASSYGGGAADGYTF
>many|NA|TRBV12-3/TRBV12-4|TRBJ2-7
TGTGCCACCTCGAGGGGCTACGAGCAGTACTTC
CATSRGYEQYF
>NA|NA|TRBV5-1|TRBJ2-1
TGCGCCAGCAGCTTGGCCAATGGTGGGGGCCGAGTTTTGAATGAGCAGTTCTTC
CASSLANGGGRVLNEQFF
>NA|NA|TRBV5-6|TRBJ1-2
TGTGCCAGCAGCCCTCCCTCGGGAGTCGGCTATGGCTACACCTTC
CASSPPSGVGYGYTF
>NA|TRBD1|TRBV2|TRBJ2-1
TGTGCCAGCAGCCAGGACAGGGAGAATGAGCAGTTCTTC
CASSQDRENEQFF
>NA|NA|TRBV19|TRBJ2-3
TGTGCCAGTAGTCGGGACTCCCAGGGGAGCTATACGCAGTATTTT
CASSRDSQGSYTQYF
>NA|NA|TRBV9|TRBJ1-2
TGTGCCAGCAGCGTAGCTCTAGGGGTCGATGGCTACACCTTC
CASSVALGVDGYTF
>NA|NA|TRBV18|TRBJ1-1
TGTGCCAGCTCACCTCCCCCGAGGGGCACTGAAGCTTTCTTT
CASSPPPRGTEAFF
>medium-sized|NA|TRBV7-3|TRBJ2-3
TGTGCCAGCAGCTCATTAGCAAGGAGCACAGATACGCAGTATTTT
CASSSLARSTDTQYF
>few|TRBD1|TRBV2|TRBJ1-1
TGTGCCAGCAGTGCAAGACAGGGAATGAACACTGAAGCTTTCTTT
CASSARQGMNTEAFF
>NA|NA|TRBV28|TRBJ2-1
TGTGCCAGCAGTTTCACCTACAATGAGCAGTTCTTC
CASSFTYNEQFF
>few|NA|TRBV6-2/TRBV6-3|TRBJ2-7
TGTGCCAGCAGTTACTCCACAGGGCCTGCCTACGAGCAGTACTTC
CASSYSTGPAYEQYF
>few|NA|TRBV7-2|TRBJ2-1
TGTGCCAGCAGCTCCGGACTCGACGGTTGGTTCTTC
CASSSGLDGWFF
>NA|NA|TRBV28|TRBJ2-5
TGTGCCAGCAGTGATAACAGGGGGGGCCAAGAGACCCAGTACTTC
CASSDNRGGQETQYF
>few|NA|TRBV7-9|TRBJ2-7
TGTGCCAGCAGCTTAGGGTCAGGGAAAAGGAGCGACGAGCAGTACTTC
CASSLGSGKRSDEQYF
>NA|TRBD2|TRBV4-1|TRBJ2-2
TGCGCCAGCAGCCAAATTTGGTGGAGTGGGACTAGCGGGGGTGAGGAGGAGCTGTTTTTT
CASSQIWWSGTSGGEEELFF
>few|NA|TRBV9|TRBJ2-1
TGTGCCAGCAGCGTAGGTAGTGAGCAGTTCTTC
CASSVGSEQFF
>few|TRBD2|TRBV4-2|TRBJ2-1
TGTGCCAGCAGCCAACTCCTCACTAGCGGGAGTAGCAATGAGCAGTTCTTC
CASSQLLTSGSSNEQFF
>NA|TRBD1|TRBV6-2/TRBV6-3|TRBJ1-1
TGTGCCAGCAGTGACGCCGGGACAGACTACACTGAAGCTTTCTTT
CASSDAGTDYTEAFF
>NA|TRBD2|TRBV24-1|TRBJ2-5
TGTGCCACCGAAGTTGGAAGCGGGGGCATGCGGGAGACCCAGTACTTC
CATEVGSGGMRETQYF